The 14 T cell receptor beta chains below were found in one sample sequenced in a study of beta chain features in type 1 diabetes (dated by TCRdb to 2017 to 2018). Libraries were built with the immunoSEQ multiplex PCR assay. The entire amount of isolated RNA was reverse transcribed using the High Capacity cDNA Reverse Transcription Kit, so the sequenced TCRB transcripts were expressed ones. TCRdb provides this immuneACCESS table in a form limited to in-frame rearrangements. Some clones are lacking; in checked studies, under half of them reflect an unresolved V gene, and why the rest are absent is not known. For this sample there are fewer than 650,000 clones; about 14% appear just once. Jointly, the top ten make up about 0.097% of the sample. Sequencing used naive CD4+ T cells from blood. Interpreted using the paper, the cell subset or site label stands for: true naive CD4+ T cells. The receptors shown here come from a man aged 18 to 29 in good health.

The CDR3 sequence is CASSHPPGQIYEQYF. In DNA form, the CDR3 reads TGCGCCAGCAGCCATCCACCGGGACAAATCTACGAGCAGTACTTC. The chain recombines TRBV4-1 with TRBJ2-7; D is perhaps TRBD1 (6 bases). V lost 3 bases and J 3 bases, leaving 15 bases between the germline ends. CDR3 size: 15 residues. The V gene's germline CDR1 is MGHRA and CDR2 YSYEKL.

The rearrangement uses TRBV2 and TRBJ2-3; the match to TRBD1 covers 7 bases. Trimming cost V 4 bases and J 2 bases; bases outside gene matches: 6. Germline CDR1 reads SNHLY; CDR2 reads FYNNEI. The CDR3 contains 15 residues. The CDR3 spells CASSGAGGPTDTQYF. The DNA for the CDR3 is TGTGCCAGCAGTGGGGCAGGGGGACCCACAGATACGCAGTATTTT.

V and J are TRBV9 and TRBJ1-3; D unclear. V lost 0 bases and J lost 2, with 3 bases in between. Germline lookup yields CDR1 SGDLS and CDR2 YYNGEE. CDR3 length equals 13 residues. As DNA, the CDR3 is TGTGCCAGCAGCGTAGATCCTGGAAACACCATATATTTT. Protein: CASSVDPGNTIYF.

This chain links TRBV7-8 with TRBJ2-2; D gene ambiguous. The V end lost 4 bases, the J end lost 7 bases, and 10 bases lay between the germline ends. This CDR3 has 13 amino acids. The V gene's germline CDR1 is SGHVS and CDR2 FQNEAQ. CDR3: CASSSRVVGELFF. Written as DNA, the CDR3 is TGTGCCAGCAGCTCTAGGGTCGTCGGGGAGCTGTTTTTT.

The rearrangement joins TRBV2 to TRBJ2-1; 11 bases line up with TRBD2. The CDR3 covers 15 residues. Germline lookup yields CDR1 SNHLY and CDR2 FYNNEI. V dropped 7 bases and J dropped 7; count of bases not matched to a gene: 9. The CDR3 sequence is CASTLDSGGANEQFF. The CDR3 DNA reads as TGTGCCAGCACCTTGGATAGCGGGGGGGCAAATGAGCAGTTCTTC.

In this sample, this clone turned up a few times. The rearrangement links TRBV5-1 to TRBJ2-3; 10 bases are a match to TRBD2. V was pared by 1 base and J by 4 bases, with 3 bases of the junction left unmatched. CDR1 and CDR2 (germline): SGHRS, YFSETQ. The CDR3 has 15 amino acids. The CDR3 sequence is CASSLSGGAADTQYF. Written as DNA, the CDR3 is TGCGCCAGCAGCTTGAGCGGGGGGGCCGCAGATACGCAGTATTTT.

The CDR3 sequence is CATRGAEKTQYF. For the CDR3, the DNA is TGTGCCACTCGCGGGGCTGAGAAGACCCAGTACTTC. The genes are TRBV15 and TRBJ2-5, with a possible D match to TRBD2 (6 bases). V was pared by 9 bases and J by 6 bases, with 14 bases between. This CDR3 has 12 amino acids. CDR1 and CDR2 from the germline V gene are LNHNV and YYDKDF (reference sequence). The variable domain in full, with the rest retrieved from reference TRBV15 and TRBJ2-5, is DAMVIQNPRYQVTQFGKPVTLSCSQTLNHNVMYWYQQKSSQAPKLLFHYYDKDFNNEADTPDNFQSRRPNTSFCFLDIRSPGLGDTAMYLCATRGAEKTQYFGPGTRLLVL.

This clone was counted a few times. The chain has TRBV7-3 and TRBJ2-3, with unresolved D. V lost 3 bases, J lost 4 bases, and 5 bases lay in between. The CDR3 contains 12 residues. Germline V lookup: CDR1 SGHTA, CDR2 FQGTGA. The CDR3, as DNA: TGTGCCAGCAGCTTGCCGGCAGATACGCAGTATTTT. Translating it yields CASSLPADTQYF. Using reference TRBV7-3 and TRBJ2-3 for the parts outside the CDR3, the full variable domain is GAGVSQTPSNKVTEKGKYVELRCDPISGHTALYWYRQSLGQGPEFLIYFQGTGAADDSGLPNDRFFAVRPEGSVSTLKIQRTERGDSAVYLCASSLPADTQYFGPGTRLTVL.

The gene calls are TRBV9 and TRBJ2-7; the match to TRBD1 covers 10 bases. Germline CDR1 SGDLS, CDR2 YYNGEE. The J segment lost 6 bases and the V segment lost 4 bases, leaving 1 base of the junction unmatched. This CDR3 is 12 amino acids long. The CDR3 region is CASSRDRGEQYF. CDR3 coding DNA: TGTGCCAGCAGCAGGGACAGGGGCGAGCAGTACTTC.

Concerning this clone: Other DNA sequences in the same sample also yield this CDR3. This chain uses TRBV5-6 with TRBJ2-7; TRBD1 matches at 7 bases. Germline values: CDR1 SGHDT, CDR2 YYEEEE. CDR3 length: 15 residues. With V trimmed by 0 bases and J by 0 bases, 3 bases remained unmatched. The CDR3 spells CASSLVAGGSYEQYF. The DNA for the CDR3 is TGTGCCAGCAGCTTGGTGGCAGGGGGCTCCTACGAGCAGTACTTC.

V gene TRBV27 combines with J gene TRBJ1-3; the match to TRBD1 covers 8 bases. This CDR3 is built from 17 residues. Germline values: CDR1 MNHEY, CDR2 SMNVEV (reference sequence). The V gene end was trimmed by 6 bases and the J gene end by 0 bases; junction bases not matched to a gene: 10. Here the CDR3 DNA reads TGTGCCAGCAGCAAGACAGGGGTCCCGTCCTCTGGAAACACCATATATTTT. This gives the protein CASSKTGVPSSGNTIYF.

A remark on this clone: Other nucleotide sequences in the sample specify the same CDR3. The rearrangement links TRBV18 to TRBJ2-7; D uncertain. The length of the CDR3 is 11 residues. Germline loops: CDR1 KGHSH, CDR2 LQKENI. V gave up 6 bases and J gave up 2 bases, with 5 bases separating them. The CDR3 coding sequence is TGTGCCAGCTCCCCAGCCTACGAGCAGTACTTC. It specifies CASSPAYEQYF.

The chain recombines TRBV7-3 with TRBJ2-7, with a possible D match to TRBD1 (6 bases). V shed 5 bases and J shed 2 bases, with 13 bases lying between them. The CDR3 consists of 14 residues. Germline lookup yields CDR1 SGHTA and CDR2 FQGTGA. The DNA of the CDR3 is TGTGCCAGCAGCCCCCAAGGGGGAGCCTACGAGCAGTACTTC. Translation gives CASSPQGGAYEQYF.

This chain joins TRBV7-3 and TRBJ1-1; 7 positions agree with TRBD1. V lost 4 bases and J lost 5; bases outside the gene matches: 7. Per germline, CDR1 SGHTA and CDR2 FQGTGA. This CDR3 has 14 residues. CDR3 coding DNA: TGTGCCAGCAGCTCGCAAACAGGGGTGACTGAAGCTTTCTTT. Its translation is CASSSQTGVTEAFF. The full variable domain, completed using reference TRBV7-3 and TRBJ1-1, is GAGVSQTPSNKVTEKGKYVELRCDPISGHTALYWYRQSLGQGPEFLIYFQGTGAADDSGLPNDRFFAVRPEGSVSTLKIQRTERGDSAVYLCASSSQTGVTEAFFGQGTRLTVV.